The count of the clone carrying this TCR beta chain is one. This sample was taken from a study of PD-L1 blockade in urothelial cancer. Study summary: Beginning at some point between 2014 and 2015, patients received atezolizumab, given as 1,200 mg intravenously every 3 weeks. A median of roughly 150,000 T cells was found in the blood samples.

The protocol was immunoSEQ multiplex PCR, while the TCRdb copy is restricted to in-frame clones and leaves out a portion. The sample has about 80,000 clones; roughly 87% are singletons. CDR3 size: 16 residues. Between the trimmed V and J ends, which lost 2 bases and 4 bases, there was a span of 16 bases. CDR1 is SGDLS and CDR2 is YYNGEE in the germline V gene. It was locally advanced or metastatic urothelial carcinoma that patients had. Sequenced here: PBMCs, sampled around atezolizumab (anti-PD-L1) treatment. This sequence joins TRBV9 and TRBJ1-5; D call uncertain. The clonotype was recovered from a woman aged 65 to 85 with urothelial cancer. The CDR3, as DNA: TGTGCCAGCAGCGTCCCCGCGCCTTTGTTGAATCAGCCCCAGCATTTT. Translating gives CASSVPAPLLNQPQHF.